These 2 T cell receptor beta chains were sequenced from one sample in a study of molecular identifiers for immune sequencing clone quantification. From the PCR reads, TCRdb called clonotypes with MiXCR, one entry per CDR3 protein. This sample has about 510,000 distinct CDR3 sequences, with roughly 25% found just once. The sample comprised naive CD8+ T cells from blood, with Jurkat cell RNA spiked in. Subset noted: FACS-sorted CD8+CD4-CCR7+CD45RA+ naive T cells. The receptors were gathered from a human donor in good health. Some libraries in this study had Jurkat cell RNA spiked in.

A note on this clonotype: Given the absence of the conserved phenylalanine or tryptophan at the CDR3 end, a read error is likely. The chain combines TRBV7-8 with TRBJ1-1, with D possibly matching TRBD1 (6 bases). Germline loops: CDR1 SGHVS, CDR2 FQNEAQ. This CDR3 region has 16 residues. Trimming removed 5 bases at V and 1 base at J, with 17 bases between. The CDR3 DNA sequence: TGTGCCAGCAGCCTTGAGTCAGGGGCGACGAACACTGAAGCTTTCTTA. Translating it yields CASSLESGATNTEAFL.

This clonotype occurred many times. The gene calls are TRBV25-1 and TRBJ2-1; 8 bases fit TRBD2. The V segment lost 4 bases and the J segment 10 bases; nucleotides outside the gene matches: 15. CDR1 and CDR2 (germline): MGHDK, SYGVNS. This CDR3 contains 16 residues. This CDR3 is CASSGTGTRGGLEQFF. CDR3 nucleotide sequence: TGTGCCAGCAGTGGAACCGGGACACGGGGGGGCTTAGAGCAGTTCTTC. Filled out from reference TRBV25-1 and TRBJ2-1, the complete variable domain reads EADIYQTPRYLVIGTGKKITLECSQTMGHDKMYWYQQDPGMELHLIHYSYGVNSTEKGDLSSESTVSRIRTEHFPLTLESARPSHTSQYLCASSGTGTRGGLEQFFGPGTRLTVL.